The 20 T cell receptor beta chains below were found in one sample sequenced in a study of shared clonotypes between healthy human individuals. Terminally differentiated effector memory CD45RA+ cells were left out of the naive CD8 fraction, which was CD45RO-negative and positively selected for CCR7. The repertoire was sequenced with immunoSEQ multiplex PCR; TCRdb's copy has only in-frame clones and lacks some. The data contain about 2.2 million clones, 80% to 95% of them seen just once; the ten biggest clones take up over 1.5%. Sequencing used naive CD8+ T cells from PBMCs. These receptors were collected from a man aged 18 to 29 in good health. Some clones in this sample may be carry-over from other donors' samples.

V gene TRBV9 combines with J gene TRBJ2-2, with D unresolved. Germline V gives CDR1 SGDLS, CDR2 YYNGEE. The CDR3 has 17 amino acids. Trimming took off 3 bases at V and 4 bases at J, with 19 bases between the two ends. The CDR3 here is CASSEDILPRITGELFF. The CDR3 DNA reads TGTGCCAGCAGCGAGGATATCTTACCACGAATCACCGGGGAGCTGTTTTTT. Drawing the rest from reference TRBV9 and TRBJ2-2, the complete variable domain is DSGVTQTPKHLITATGQRVTLRCSPRSGDLSVYWYQQSLDQGLQFLIQYYNGEERAKGNILERFSAQQFPDLHSELNLSSLELGDSALYFCASSEDILPRITGELFFGEGSRLTVL.

In this sample, this clone turned up a few times. CDR3 protein: CASKVATEAFF. Here the CDR3 DNA reads TGTGCCAGCAAGGTGGCCACTGAAGCTTTCTTT. The rearrangement uses TRBV25-1 and TRBJ1-1; D ambiguous. The CDR3 is made up of 11 amino acids. CDR1 is MGHDK and CDR2 is SYGVNS in the germline V gene. Trimming removed 7 bases from V and 4 bases from J, with 7 bases in between.

The chain couples TRBV7-3 to TRBJ2-3; 8 nucleotides agree with TRBD1. V gave up 2 bases and J gave up 4 bases; unmatched junction bases: 5. The germline CDR1 and CDR2 sequences are SGHTA and FQGTGA. CDR3 size: 15 residues. The CDR3 sequence: CASSLQGADADTQYF. The CDR3 DNA is TGTGCCAGCAGCTTACAGGGGGCGGACGCAGATACGCAGTATTTT.

This chain joins TRBV10-2 and TRBJ2-1; the D gene is possibly TRBD2 (5 bases). Germline V gives CDR1 WSHSY, CDR2 SAAADI. The ends were cut back, 6 bases at V and 4 bases at J, with 19 bases in the middle. The CDR3 extends over 16 amino acids. The CDR3 loop is CASRPVRSGPYNEQFF. CDR3 DNA: TGCGCCAGCAGGCCCGTTCGAAGCGGCCCTTACAATGAGCAGTTCTTC.

The rearrangement links TRBV28 to TRBJ2-5, with 10 bases identical to TRBD1. V dropped 3 bases and J dropped 5; count of bases not matched to a gene: 12. The V gene's germline CDR1 is MDHEN and CDR2 SYDVKM. This CDR3 region has 17 residues. Written as DNA, the CDR3 is TGTGCCAGCAGTTTGGGGACAGGGGCCATCTGGCTGGAGACCCAGTACTTC. Amino acids: CASSLGTGAIWLETQYF.

The genes are TRBV5-1 and TRBJ2-7; 11 bases align to TRBD2. This CDR3 comprises 15 residues. V lost 3 bases and J lost 4; bases outside the gene matches: 6. Germline V gene lookup returns CDR1 SGHRS and CDR2 YFSETQ. The CDR3 loop reads CASSSSGRLTYEQYF. The CDR3 bases are TGCGCCAGCAGCTCTAGCGGGAGGTTAACTTACGAGCAGTACTTC.

Points on this clone: The same CDR3 also results from other DNA sequences found in this sample. This chain uses TRBV4-1 with TRBJ1-1; the match to TRBD1 covers 7 bases. V gave up 3 bases and J gave up 2 bases; unmatched junction bases: 6. This CDR3 is 15 amino acids long. Germline V gene sequence: CDR1 MGHRA, CDR2 YSYEKL. CDR3 sequence reads: CASSQTGTANTEAFF. CDR3 coding DNA: TGCGCCAGCAGCCAGACCGGGACAGCAAACACTGAAGCTTTCTTT.

V gene TRBV9 combines with J gene TRBJ2-2, with TRBD2 as a possible D gene (6 bases). Germline V gene sequence: CDR1 SGDLS, CDR2 YYNGEE. CDR3 length: 15 residues. Between the trimmed V and J ends, which lost 5 bases and 7 bases, there was a span of 18 bases. CDR3 region: CASSGGGEVIGELFF. DNA for the CDR3: TGTGCCAGCAGTGGTGGTGGGGAGGTCATCGGGGAGCTGTTTTTT.

This sequence joins TRBV11-2 and TRBJ2-1; 9 bases match TRBD2. Germline lookup yields CDR1 SGHAT and CDR2 FQNNGV. After removal of 4 bases from V and 3 bases from J, the junction contained 7 bases not matched to a gene. The CDR3 sequence is 16 residues long. CDR3 in amino acids: CASSSRGLANYNEQFF. The CDR3 nucleotides read TGTGCCAGCAGCTCCCGAGGACTAGCGAACTACAATGAGCAGTTCTTC.

The V gene is TRBV27, the J gene TRBJ1-2; 9 bases match TRBD1. Per the germline V gene, CDR1 is MNHEY and CDR2 is SMNVEV (reference sequence). CDR3 length: 15 residues. The trim removed 2 bases at V and 5 bases at J, leaving 6 bases unmatched. The CDR3 DNA reads TGTGCCAGCAGTTTAGCCAGGACAGGGGTATATGGCTACACCTTC. Translated: CASSLARTGVYGYTF.

This chain links TRBV28 with TRBJ2-5, with 11 bases identical to TRBD2. CDR1 and CDR2 from the germline V gene are MDHEN and SYDVKM. J was trimmed by 6 bases and V by 5 bases; bases with no gene match: 5. The length of the CDR3 is 14 residues. CDR3 nucleotide sequence: TGTGCCAGCAGTCTAGCGGGGGGCGGGAAGACCCAGTACTTC. It specifies CASSLAGGGKTQYF.

The CDR3, as DNA: TGTGCCAGCAGTTTGGGCCCGGGTAGCGGGAGGGCCGAGGTCAAAAACATTCAGTACTTC. This translates into CASSLGPGSGRAEVKNIQYF. The chain combines TRBV27 with TRBJ2-4; TRBD2 matches 11 bases. The CDR3 totals 20 residues. The J segment lost 3 bases and the V segment lost 3 bases, leaving 16 bases of the junction unmatched. From germline, CDR1 is MNHEY and CDR2 SMNVEV (reference sequence).

The chain carries TRBV6-1 and TRBJ2-3, with 7 bases fitting TRBD2. This CDR3 has 17 residues. The ends lost 2 bases at V and 1 base at J; junction bases unmatched: 9. Germline CDR1 MNHNS, CDR2 SASEGT. DNA for the CDR3: TGTGCCAGCAGTGAATGGAGGGGAGGGCAGGGCACAGATACGCAGTATTTT. This encodes CASSEWRGGQGTDTQYF.

The chain is built from TRBV4-3 and TRBJ2-1; 7 bases match TRBD2. V lost 0 bases, J lost 2 bases, and 1 base stayed unmatched. This CDR3 comprises 15 residues. Germline V gives CDR1 LGHNA, CDR2 YSLEER. The CDR3 region has the DNA TGCGCCAGCAGCCAAGACCTAGCGGCCTACAATGAGCAGTTCTTC. It translates to CASSQDLAAYNEQFF.

This chain links TRBV5-5 with TRBJ2-3; TRBD2 agrees at 7 bases. With 1 base clipped from V and 0 bases from J, the junction kept 5 bases outside the gene matches. The CDR3 has 16 residues. Germline V gene sequence: CDR1 SGHKS, CDR2 YYEKEE (reference sequence). DNA of the CDR3: TGTGCCAGCAGCTTGCATAGCGGGCTTAGCACAGATACGCAGTATTTT. It encodes CASSLHSGLSTDTQYF.

This chain uses TRBV28 with TRBJ2-7, with 7 nucleotides matching TRBD2. From germline, CDR1 is MDHEN and CDR2 SYDVKM. There are 19 residues in the CDR3. V was pared by 6 bases and J by 0 bases, with 20 bases of the junction left unmatched. The CDR3 spells CASSTPDSPRDYNSYEQYF. The CDR3 coding sequence is TGTGCCAGCAGCACCCCCGATTCCCCCCGGGACTACAACTCCTACGAGCAGTACTTC.

Points on this clone: Germline and junction disagree at one end, which may indicate a read error. The chain recombines TRBV11-2 with TRBJ2-3; TRBD2 matches 7 bases. Germline V CDR1 and CDR2: SGHAT, FQNNGV. The CDR3 is made up of 16 amino acids. This CDR3 reads CASSVERGTSTDTQYF. The CDR3 nucleotides are TGTGCCAGCAGCGTAGAGCGGGGAACTAGCACAGATACGCAGTATTTT.

In the case of this clone: A single base separates this from a much larger clone, so it may be a read error. This same CDR3 is encoded by further DNA sequences in the sample. The rearrangement joins TRBV9 to TRBJ1-1; D unresolved. V was cut by 0 bases and J by 3 bases, with 6 bases left in between. The CDR3 covers 13 residues. Per the germline V gene, CDR1 is SGDLS and CDR2 is YYNGEE. CDR3 nucleotide sequence: TGTGCCAGCAGCGTAGGGGGATACACTGAAGCTTTCTTT. As protein: CASSVGGYTEAFF.

The V call is TRBV7-9, the J call TRBJ2-4, with TRBD1 identical over 10 bases. The CDR3 loop spans 14 amino acids. J was trimmed by 7 bases and V by 2 bases; bases with no gene match: 2. CDR1 SEHNR and CDR2 FQNEAQ come from the germline V gene (reference sequence). CDR3 sequence reads: CASSLPGQGNIQYF. DNA for the CDR3: TGTGCCAGCAGCTTACCGGGACAGGGGAACATTCAGTACTTC.

As concerns this clone: The sample carries other DNA sequences with the same CDR3. The chain links TRBV5-1 to TRBJ2-7, with D hard to call. Trimming took 0 bases from V and 2 from J, leaving 6 bases between them. Germline V gives CDR1 SGHRS, CDR2 YFSETQ. This CDR3 contains 13 residues. CDR3 protein: CASSLGSAYEQYF. The CDR3 DNA reads TGCGCCAGCAGCTTGGGCAGCGCCTACGAGCAGTACTTC.